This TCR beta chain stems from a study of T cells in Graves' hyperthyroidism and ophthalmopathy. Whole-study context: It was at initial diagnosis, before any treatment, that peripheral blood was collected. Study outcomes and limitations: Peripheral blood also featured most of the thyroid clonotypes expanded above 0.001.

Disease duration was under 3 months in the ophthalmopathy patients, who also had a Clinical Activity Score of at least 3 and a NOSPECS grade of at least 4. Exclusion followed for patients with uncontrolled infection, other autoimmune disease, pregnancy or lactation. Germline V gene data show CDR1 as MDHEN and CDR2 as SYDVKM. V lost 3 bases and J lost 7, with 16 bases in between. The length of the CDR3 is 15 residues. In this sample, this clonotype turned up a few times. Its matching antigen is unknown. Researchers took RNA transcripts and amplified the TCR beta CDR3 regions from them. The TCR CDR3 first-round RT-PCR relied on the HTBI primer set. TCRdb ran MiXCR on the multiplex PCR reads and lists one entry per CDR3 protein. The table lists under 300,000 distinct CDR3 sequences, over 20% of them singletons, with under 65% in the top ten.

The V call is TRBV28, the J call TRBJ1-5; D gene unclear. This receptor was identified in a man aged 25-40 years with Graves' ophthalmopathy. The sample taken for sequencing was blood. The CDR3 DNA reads TGTGCCAGCAGTTTGTCCCGAACCGCTGGGCAGCCCCAGCATTTT. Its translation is CASSLSRTAGQPQHF.